Below, one TCR beta chain is given with its context. Its antigen target is currently unknown. Per-base qualities were not stored, and no clone one base away is much larger. The immunoSEQ hsTCRB v3.0 assay was used at survey level resolution for TRB variable region sequencing. The targeted TRB sequencing depth was about 35,000-55,000 T-cell genomes per sample. Pooled TRB libraries were sequenced on an Illumina MiSeq with a v3 150-cycle kit. In the source study's methods: Analysis of repertoires was carried out in R inside a reproducible Nextflow workflow spanning QC, data transformation and analysis. LymphoSeq2, an R package for AIRR-Seq data exploration, was used to implement custom analyses. A few samples that produced fewer than 5000 total TRB sequences were removed, so about 200 HIV repertoires were analyzed. Among the 190 or so HIV repertoires that were kept, almost 60 were collected before ART initiation and 120 to 140 were collected after ART initiation. Each repertoire was downsampled to 5000 TRB nucleotide sequences, and summary statistics were averaged across 100 downsampling iterations. The analysis kept only TRB sequences whose CDR3 regions were at least seven amino acids long. Diversity was measured with a Shannon entropy-derived clonality score and the Gini coefficient. In the repertoire networks, any two of the top 5000 CDR3 amino acid sequences were linked whenever the two sequences differed by an edit distance of one. For TRB CDR3 amino acid sequences, GLIPH2 was used to predict antigen specificity groups and MHC restriction. Known CMV, EBV, HIV or tissue antigen associations were flagged by matching CDR3 amino acid sequences against VDJdb and McPAS-TCR. Pre-ART, post-ART and control groups were compared with Wilcoxon signed-rank tests and Holm-Bonferroni correction. TCRdb stores this immuneACCESS table with in-frame sequences only. Part of the clones is absent; in the studies checked, under half of the shortfall reflects unresolved V genes, and no reason is known for the rest. The V and J calls and clone size are taken from that table; D and trimming were inferred from the DNA. The sample table shows approximately 26,000 clones, and 80% to 95% are seen once. The biggest ten clones account for around 4.2% of the sample.

The record originates from a study of long-term antiretroviral therapy in people with HIV (dated by TCRdb to the early 2020s). As for the study more broadly: Collection of the earliest samples took place about a decade ahead of the 2015 WHO recommendation for immediate ART, at a time when ART was typically delayed until CD4 counts fell. No cross-contamination during QIAcube processing turned up in test extractions that ran a monoclonal T-cell line alongside some 34 polyclonal samples. A retrospective serial study tested whether changes in peripheral blood TRB repertoire composition and diversity were associated with ART initiation and durable HIV suppression. About 35% of the 30 participants with HIV were female. From over 25 adults with confirmed HIV infection, the cohort provided around 180 cryopreserved PBMC samples, gathered serially across a mean of about six years (range 1-12). Summary of the overall study and its limitations: Inferences about post-ART repertoire changes were limited because no data were available on ART adherence, viral resistance or therapy changes. Because cell numbers in pre-ART samples were limited, unsorted PBMC were profiled instead of sorted CD4+ and CD8+ T cells. Samples dated from about 2003 to 2018, and the ART regimens used may be less effective than current ones. Starting ART was linked to a significant rise in TRB diversity, yet even after long-term ART the diversity remained significantly lower than in transplant donor controls. Compared with controls, HIV repertoires had narrower CDR3 length ranges, and the network structure pointed to an antigen-experienced repertoire that shifted only slightly toward naive after ART. At every time point, the repertoire was dominated by expanded TRB clones first identified before ART initiation, although this dominance fluctuated and, in many PLHIV, declined after ART. Owing to limited PBMC availability, only the TCR beta chain was sequenced, without alpha chain pairing.

Inclusion was restricted to participants for whom at least one PBMC sample before ART initiation and at least two post-ART samples were available. Every participant with HIV received treatment in the United States of America. Cryopreserved samples of roughly 0.95-10 million PBMC were thawed and washed before DNA extraction. At the time of the earliest PBMC sample, participants with HIV were aged between about 23 and 55 years. PBMC samples from each participant spanned 1-4 timepoints before ART initiation and 2-8 timepoints after ART initiation, with a median of 7 samples. For every participant, serial HIV viral load, CD4+ T-cell count, ART history and demographic data were obtained. Using a Qiagen kit on a QIAcube, genomic DNA was extracted from unsorted PBMC, with samples processed in batches of 12. Here V drops 5 bases and J drops 2 bases, and the junction holds 10 bases not matched to any gene. Reading from cysteine to phenylalanine, the CDR3 counts 16 amino acids. Just the 48-base CDR3 DNA is kept, in frame starting at base 1. Taken from the germline V gene (reference sequence), the CDR1 and CDR2 loops are SEHNR and FQNEAQ.

Here the sequenced sample was unsorted PBMCs, taken 3.1 years after starting antiretroviral therapy. The clonotype originates from a man aged 18 to 30 with HIV. Recombination connected TRBV7-9 to TRBJ1-2; TRBD1 aligns with 8 central bases. The CDR3 in this case is CASSPRDRPFNYGYTF. The sequenced DNA: TGTGCCAGCAGCCCCCGGGACAGGCCTTTCAACTATGGCTACACCTTC.